Listed below are T cell receptor beta chains from one sample, sequenced in a study of OX40 agonist ivuxolimab in advanced cancers. Sequencing was performed with immunoSEQ multiplex PCR; in TCRdb, only in-frame clones are kept and a portion is missing. The sample includes tens of thousands of clones, more than 75% of them seen just once. The input for sequencing was CD4+ or CD8+ T cells sorted from blood, taken in a trial of the OX40 agonist ivuxolimab. Source of these receptors: an adult with an advanced solid tumor such as melanoma, head and neck, liver or kidney cancer. Both conserved end residues are part of each CDR3. D genes are given only for firm matches. A clone size is listed for some rows: how often the clone was seen (once, few, many), or a class if it is expanded.

>few|-|TRBJ1-1|TRBV12-5
CASGLLMNTEAFF
TGTGCTAGTGGCTTATTGATGAACACTGAAGCTTTCTTT
>few|-|TRBJ2-3|TRBV6-1
CASMARLGATDTQYF
TGTGCCAGCATGGCAAGGCTAGGGGCCACAGATACGCAGTATTTT
>once|-|TRBJ2-7|TRBV6-5
CASSYSGRAYEQYF
TGTGCCAGCAGTTACTCTGGCAGGGCCTACGAGCAGTACTTC
>-|-|TRBJ2-7|TRBV6-6
CASRREYEQYF
TGTGCCAGCAGGAGAGAGTACGAGCAGTACTTC
>-|TRBD1|TRBJ2-5|TRBV9
CASSEGTGGRETQYF
TGTGCCAGCAGCGAGGGGACAGGGGGCCGGGAGACCCAGTACTTC
>-|TRBD1|TRBJ1-2|TRBV2
CASSGWTGNYGYTF
TGTGCCAGCAGTGGGTGGACAGGGAACTATGGCTACACCTTC
>-|TRBD1|TRBJ2-5|TRBV19
CASSTIGQGRETQYF
TGTGCCAGTAGTACCATCGGACAGGGACGAGAGACCCAGTACTTC
>-|-|TRBJ2-7|TRBV1
CTRSGEGQPYEQYF
TGCACCAGATCAGGGGAGGGACAGCCCTACGAGCAGTACTTC
>-|TRBD2|TRBJ2-7|TRBV7-3
CASSLTRASGSYEQYF
TGTGCCAGCAGCTTAACGCGGGCTAGCGGCTCCTACGAGCAGTACTTC
>few|TRBD1|TRBJ1-5|TRBV6-1
CASSGDRGRWQPQHF
TGTGCCAGCAGTGGGGACAGGGGACGTTGGCAGCCCCAGCATTTT
>-|TRBD1|TRBJ1-2|TRBV27
CASSFAGGNYGYTF
TGTGCCAGCAGTTTCGCAGGGGGCAACTATGGCTACACCTTC
>-|-|TRBJ1-4|TRBV30
CAWSLWGGNLNEKLFF
TGTGCCTGGAGTCTTTGGGGAGGGAACCTTAATGAAAAACTGTTTTTT
>-|-|TRBJ2-5|TRBV7-9
CASSSGQSPQYF
TGTGCCAGCAGCTCAGGCCAGAGTCCTCAGTACTTC
>-|TRBD1|TRBJ2-2|TRBV10-1
CASSEASKGATGELFF
TGCGCCAGCAGTGAGGCCTCCAAGGGGGCTACCGGGGAGCTGTTTTTT
>-|-|TRBJ2-1|TRBV15
CATSAEAGRNNEQFF
TGTGCCACCAGCGCAGAGGCGGGGCGAAACAATGAGCAGTTCTTC
>-|-|TRBJ1-1|TRBV27
CASSLHSTGDWGTEAFF
TGTGCCAGCAGTTTACATTCGACAGGCGACTGGGGGACTGAAGCTTTCTTT
>-|TRBD1|TRBJ2-7|TRBV6-5
CASRSPGQTSYEQYF
TGTGCCAGCAGATCGCCGGGACAGACCTCCTACGAGCAGTACTTC
>once|-|TRBJ1-1|TRBV27
CASSLGPTMNTEAFF
TGTGCCAGCAGTTTGGGCCCTACCATGAACACTGAAGCTTTCTTT
>once|-|TRBJ1-5|TRBV6-1
CASRTGDQPQHF
TGTGCCAGCCGGACGGGTGATCAGCCCCAGCATTTT
>once|-|TRBJ1-5|TRBV2
CASSEEDPYSNQPQHF
TGTGCCAGCAGTGAAGAGGACCCTTATAGCAATCAGCCCCAGCATTTT
>once|-|TRBJ1-1|TRBV5-1
CASSLVLGERAEAFF
TGCGCCAGCAGCTTGGTTCTGGGGGAAAGGGCTGAAGCTTTCTTT
>-|-|TRBJ2-1|TRBV19
CASSIVFGGRNNEQFF
TGTGCCAGTAGTATAGTCTTCGGGGGACGCAACAATGAGCAGTTCTTC
>-|-|TRBJ1-2|TRBV7-9
CASSLDLPMGGYTF
TGTGCCAGCAGCTTGGACCTCCCCATGGGGGGCTACACCTTC
>once|-|TRBJ2-2|TRBV11-2
CASSRRTGQSTGELFF
TGTGCCAGCAGCCGTAGAACGGGCCAAAGCACCGGGGAGCTGTTTTTT
>-|-|TRBJ2-7|TRBV27
CASSPDPGRPYEQYF
TGTGCCAGCAGTCCGGATCCGGGACGGCCCTACGAGCAGTACTTC
>few|-|TRBJ1-1|TRBV4-1
CASKGKSIQAFF
TGCGCCAGCAAGGGGAAATCGATCCAAGCTTTCTTT
>-|TRBD1|TRBJ1-4|TRBV5-1
CASSLSGQGSGSEKLFF
TGCGCCAGCAGCTTGTCGGGACAGGGAAGTGGTAGCGAAAAACTGTTTTTT
>-|-|TRBJ1-3|TRBV5-1
CASSFGGSSGNTIYF
TGCGCCAGCAGCTTCGGGGGGAGCTCTGGAAACACCATATATTTT
>-|-|TRBJ2-2|TRBV5-1
CASSPRDLLKGQELFF
TGCGCCAGCAGCCCCCGGGACTTACTTAAGGGGCAGGAGCTGTTTTTT
>-|TRBD1|TRBJ2-5|TRBV7-9
CASSLGLGQGYQETQYF
TGTGCCAGCAGCTTAGGGTTGGGACAGGGCTACCAAGAGACCCAGTACTTC
>-|-|TRBJ1-1|TRBV6-1
CASSSRVGNTEAFF
TGTGCCAGCAGTTCAAGGGTAGGGAACACTGAAGCTTTCTTT
>-|-|TRBJ1-2|TRBV6-1
CASSEGALKDGYTF
TGTGCCAGCAGTGAAGGGGCCCTAAAGGACGGCTACACCTTC
>-|TRBD2|TRBJ2-2|TRBV27
CASSSTGTSGVRELFF
TGTGCCAGCAGTTCCACGGGGACTAGCGGGGTAAGGGAGCTGTTTTTT
>few|TRBD2|TRBJ2-7|TRBV9
CASSWGTRVYEQYF
TGTGCCAGCAGCTGGGGGACTAGAGTTTACGAGCAGTACTTC
>-|-|TRBJ1-3|TRBV6-6
CASSGTESSGNTIYF
TGTGCCAGCAGTGGCACAGAGAGCTCTGGAAACACCATATATTTT
>-|-|TRBJ2-4|TRBV14
CASSPMGRLNIQYF
TGTGCCAGCAGCCCAATGGGGCGCTTAAACATTCAGTACTTC
>-|-|TRBJ2-5|TRBV18
CASSPLDSAGKYF
TGTGCCAGCTCACCACTAGACAGTGCGGGGAAGTACTTC
>-|-|TRBJ1-1|TRBV28
CASSLGGMNTEAFF
TGTGCCAGCAGTTTGGGAGGGATGAACACTGAAGCTTTCTTT
>once|-|TRBJ1-2|TRBV6-5
CASSNSRTGYGYTF
TGTGCCAGCAGTAACTCCAGGACTGGCTATGGCTACACCTTC
>-|-|TRBJ1-2|TRBV5-1
CASSPIQGNYGYTF
TGCGCCAGCAGCCCCATACAGGGTAACTATGGCTACACCTTC
>-|-|TRBJ1-5|TRBV6-1
CASSETWGYSNQPQHF
TGTGCCAGCAGTGAAACTTGGGGATATAGCAATCAGCCCCAGCATTTT